The 12 T cell receptor beta chains in this list originate from one sample, sequenced in a study of blood T cell repertoires in COVID-19. Data came from immunoSEQ multiplex PCR; TCRdb stores just in-frame clones and leaves some out. The table lists about 400,000 clones, about 89% of them singletons. The sample was peripheral blood. These receptor sequences come from a woman in her 30s with acute or convalescent COVID-19.

V is TRBV10-3 and J is TRBJ2-5, with 8 bases identical to TRBD1. V trimming: 6 bases; J trimming: 5 bases; junction bases outside the gene matches: 5. The CDR3 is 13 residues long. Germline assignment: CDR1 ENHRY and CDR2 SYGVKD. CDR3 DNA sequence: TGTGCCATCAGGGGGACAGGTTCGGAGACCCAGTACTTC. Amino acid sequence: CAIRGTGSETQYF.

This sequence joins TRBV12-3 or TRBV12-4 and TRBJ1-1, with D possibly TRBD1 on 6 matching bases. V dropped 4 bases and J dropped 7 bases, with 13 bases sitting between them. The CDR3 totals 13 residues. The CDR3 sequence is CASSSSTGHEAFF. As DNA, the CDR3 is TGTGCCAGCAGTTCCAGCACAGGGCATGAAGCTTTCTTT.

The V call is TRBV11-2, the J call TRBJ1-2; the match to TRBD1 covers 7 bases. CDR1 and CDR2 from the germline V gene are SGHAT and FQNNGV. The CDR3 contains 15 residues. Losses at the gene ends were 5 bases for V and 4 bases for J; bases not matched to a gene: 10. The CDR3 sequence: CASSARTGYLYGYTF. The CDR3 DNA reads TGTGCCAGCAGCGCAAGGACAGGTTACCTCTATGGCTACACCTTC.

The gene calls are TRBV7-9 and TRBJ1-1; D is unclear. The germline V and J ends were trimmed by 4 bases and 6 bases, with 18 bases remaining between them. CDR1 is SEHNR and CDR2 is FQNEAQ in the germline V gene (reference sequence). The CDR3 totals 15 residues. The CDR3 DNA follows: TGTGCCAGCAGCTCCTCACAGAACCCCTTGGCTGAAGCTTTCTTT. It translates to CASSSSQNPLAEAFF.

CDR3 loop: CASRGLAGGPREQYF. The CDR3 DNA is TGTGCCAGCAGGGGGCTAGCGGGGGGGCCCCGGGAGCAGTACTTC. This chain connects TRBV28 to TRBJ2-7; 12 positions match TRBD2. V gave up 6 bases and J gave up 7 bases; unmatched junction bases: 10. Per germline, CDR1 MDHEN and CDR2 SYDVKM. The CDR3 covers 15 residues.

Remarks on this clone: Other nucleotide sequences in the sample specify the same CDR3. The V and J genes are TRBV30 and TRBJ2-7; 11 bases are shared with TRBD1. The CDR3 runs to 14 residues. CDR1 GTSNPN and CDR2 SVGIG come from the germline V gene (reference sequence). Trimming removed 1 base from V and 4 bases from J; junction bases left unmatched: 3. The CDR3 here is CAWSGRDRGYEQYF. CDR3 nucleotide sequence: TGTGCCTGGAGTGGCCGGGACAGGGGGTACGAGCAGTACTTC. Supplemented by reference TRBV30 and TRBJ2-7, the full variable domain reads SQTIHQWPATLVQPVGSPLSLECTVEGTSNPNLYWYRQAAGRGLQLLFYSVGIGQISSEVPQNLSASRPQDRQFILSSKKLLLSDSGFYLCAWSGRDRGYEQYFGPGTRLTVT.

The rearrangement joins TRBV6-5 to TRBJ1-5; tentative D call: TRBD1 (6 bases). Trimming stripped 5 bases from V and 5 bases from J, with 16 bases between. Germline V gene lookup returns CDR1 MNHEY and CDR2 SVGAGI. This CDR3 region has 15 residues. CDR3 bases: TGTGCCAGCAGTAGATCCGGGACACCTTATCAGCCCCAGCATTTT. It is translated as CASSRSGTPYQPQHF.

The chain uses TRBV2 and TRBJ2-2; 8 bases map to TRBD1. V shed 6 bases and J 4 bases; nucleotides not matched to a gene: 7. The CDR3 covers 15 residues. Germline V gene lookup returns CDR1 SNHLY and CDR2 FYNNEI. Written as DNA, the CDR3 is TGTGCCAGCAGCTCGACAGGGGCTCCCACCGGGGAGCTGTTTTTT. Encoded protein: CASSSTGAPTGELFF.

This chain connects TRBV4-1 to TRBJ2-1; D may be TRBD2 (7 bases). The CDR3 spans 16 residues. Per the germline V gene, CDR1 is MGHRA and CDR2 is YSYEKL. V dropped 4 bases and J dropped 8 bases, with 21 bases sitting between them. As DNA, the CDR3 is TGCGCCAGCAGCCTCGACGAGGGGGGGCCTATGTATGAGCAGTTCTTC. It translates to CASSLDEGGPMYEQFF.

The gene calls are TRBV2 and TRBJ2-3, with a tentative D call TRBD2 (6 bases). Germline V gives CDR1 SNHLY, CDR2 FYNNEI. This CDR3 has 16 amino acids. The V and J ends lost 2 bases and 2 bases respectively, with 14 bases between them. In nucleotides, the CDR3 is TGTGCCAGCAGTGAAAAGGAGCGGGCATCCACAGATACGCAGTATTTT. Its protein product is CASSEKERASTDTQYF.

The chain has TRBV19 and TRBJ1-2; a possible D gene is TRBD1 (5 bases). The V and J ends lost 6 bases and 4 bases respectively, with 12 bases between them. The CDR3 is 13 amino acids. Germline V gene sequence: CDR1 LNHDA, CDR2 SQIVND (reference sequence). The CDR3 coding sequence is TGTGCCAGTAGGCAGGGAATCGGCTATGGCTACACCTTC. This encodes CASRQGIGYGYTF.

The chain combines TRBV7-9 with TRBJ1-4; 12 positions agree with TRBD1. Germline V lookup: CDR1 SEHNR, CDR2 FQNEAQ (reference sequence). Trimming at V came to 3 bases and at J to 8 bases, leaving 10 bases not matched to a gene. The CDR3 consists of 17 residues. CDR3 sequence: CASSLGQGALISEKLFF. CDR3 nucleotide sequence: TGTGCCAGCAGCTTGGGACAGGGGGCGCTTATTTCCGAAAAACTGTTTTTT.